These 19 T cell receptor beta chains originate from one sample sequenced in a study of T cell responses to AZD1222 COVID-19 vaccine (dated by TCRdb to about 2021). What this sample's time point label stands for: baseline before first vaccination. Library generation was performed with the immunoSEQ multiplex PCR assay. The table was pulled from immuneACCESS by TCRdb, which kept in-frame rearrangements only. Such tables lose some clones; where checked, under half of the loss comes from unresolved V genes, and the rest has no known cause. This sample lists 84,000 or so clones; 90% were detected once. Around 3% of the sample belongs to the ten largest clones. The specimen comprised peripheral blood, sampled on day 0 of AZD1222 vaccination. These receptors all stem from an adult in good health.

The chain carries TRBV4-1 and TRBJ1-2; D remains unclear. The CDR3 length is 15 residues. CDR1 and CDR2 (germline): MGHRA, YSYEKL. Trimming cost V 0 bases and J 4 bases, with 12 bases left between them. The CDR3 here is CASSQDRIGVYGYTF. In DNA form, the CDR3 reads TGCGCCAGCAGCCAAGATAGGATCGGGGTCTATGGCTACACCTTC.

The rearrangement uses TRBV14 and TRBJ2-7, with D unclear. CDR3 length: 12 residues. CDR1 and CDR2 from the germline V gene are SGHDN and FVKESK. The V gene lost 1 base and the J gene lost 12 bases, with 13 bases spanning the gap. CDR3 coding DNA: TGTGCCAGCAGCCAAGTTTCCCGGTGGCTGTACTTC. Its protein product is CASSQVSRWLYF.

The gene calls are TRBV5-4 and TRBJ1-1, with 9 bases identical to TRBD1. Losses at the gene ends were 0 bases for V and 3 bases for J; bases not matched to a gene: 3. The CDR3 sequence is 15 residues long. From germline, CDR1 is SGHNT and CDR2 YYREEE (reference sequence). The DNA of the CDR3 is TGTGCCAGCAGCTTGGGGGGACAGGGAGACACTGAAGCTTTCTTT. Amino acids: CASSLGGQGDTEAFF.

Of note for this clone: Other DNA variants within this sample encode the same CDR3. The chain links TRBV6-1 to TRBJ1-2, with TRBD1 identical over 11 bases. Germline V lookup: CDR1 MNHNS, CDR2 SASEGT. This CDR3 is 16 amino acids long. Trimming at V came to 3 bases and at J to 0 bases, leaving 3 bases not matched to a gene. The CDR3 bases are TGTGCCAGCAGTGAGCCGGGACAGGGGGCTAACTATGGCTACACCTTC. It translates to CASSEPGQGANYGYTF.

This clone occurred once. This chain's CDR3 is CASSPGGESQHF. For the CDR3, the DNA is TGTGCCAGCAGCCCGGGGGGGGAATCCCAGCATTTT. The chain combines TRBV7-9 with TRBJ1-5; D possibly corresponds to TRBD1 (5 bases). The CDR3 runs to 12 residues. V lost 5 bases, J lost 11 bases, and 13 bases lay in between. Germline V lookup: CDR1 SEHNR, CDR2 FQNEAQ (reference sequence).

Only one count was recorded for this clone. The CDR3 reads CASSPSFSGDQPQHF. CDR3 coding DNA: TGTGCCAGCTCACCATCGTTTTCCGGGGACCAGCCCCAGCATTTT. The chain links TRBV18 to TRBJ1-5, with D possibly being TRBD1 (5 bases). The ends were cut back, 2 bases at V and 7 bases at J, with 15 bases in the middle. The CDR3 contains 15 residues. Germline loops: CDR1 KGHSH, CDR2 LQKENI.

CDR3 amino acids: CAISEPRLGQGTNYGYTF. Written as DNA, the CDR3 is TGTGCCATCAGTGAGCCGAGATTAGGACAGGGAACGAACTATGGCTACACCTTC. This sequence joins TRBV10-3 and TRBJ1-2; 8 positions match TRBD1. The CDR3 runs 18 residues. V lost 2 bases, J lost 2 bases, and 13 bases stayed unmatched. Germline CDR1 reads ENHRY; CDR2 reads SYGVKD.

The chain uses TRBV7-2 and TRBJ1-3, with TRBD1 matching over 7 bases. CDR1 and CDR2 (germline): SGHTA, FQGNSA. The V segment lost 4 bases and the J segment 0 bases; nucleotides outside the gene matches: 3. The CDR3 has 15 residues. The CDR3 DNA reads TGTGCCAGCAGCTCGGGACAGATCTCTGGAAACACCATATATTTT. This encodes CASSSGQISGNTIYF.

This chain joins TRBV5-1 and TRBJ2-3; weak D call: TRBD1 (5 bases). V was shortened by 1 base and J by 4 bases, with 13 bases between the two germline ends. The germline CDR1 and CDR2 sequences are SGHRS and YFSETQ. The CDR3 spans 15 residues. The CDR3 loop is CASSLRQGQSDTQYF. Written as DNA, the CDR3 is TGCGCCAGCAGCTTGCGGCAGGGCCAGTCAGATACGCAGTATTTT.

V usage is TRBV3-1 (or the pseudogene TRBV3-2) and J usage is TRBJ2-7; possibly TRBD1 or TRBD2 for D (5 bases each). This CDR3 comprises 15 residues. V was pared by 1 base and J by 6 bases, with 16 bases between. Germline values: CDR1 LGHDT, CDR2 YNNKEL (reference sequence). Here the CDR3 reads CASSQGLGIGGEQYF. The CDR3 DNA sequence: TGTGCCAGCAGCCAAGGTCTGGGGATTGGGGGCGAGCAGTACTTC.

The V and J genes are TRBV18 and TRBJ1-1; TRBD1 is a possible D gene (5 bases). This CDR3 region has 11 residues. Trimming removed 1 base from V and 13 bases from J, with 10 bases in between. Germline loops: CDR1 KGHSH, CDR2 LQKENI. The CDR3 DNA reads as TGTGCCAGCTCACCACAGGGGCCACATTTCTTT. Its protein product is CASSPQGPHFF.

This chain connects TRBV7-2 to TRBJ1-5, with D perhaps matching TRBD1 (6 bases). The germline gives CDR1 SGHTA, CDR2 FQGNSA. The V end was cut by 3 bases, the J end by 7 bases, with 16 bases between. The CDR3 runs 15 residues. The CDR3 nucleotides are TGTGCCAGCAGCTTTCTAGGGGGGCTAGACCAGCCCCAGCATTTT. Translated: CASSFLGGLDQPQHF.

The genes are TRBV5-6 and TRBJ2-2, with 12 bases identical to TRBD1. Germline V gene sequence: CDR1 SGHDT, CDR2 YYEEEE. J was trimmed by 5 bases and V by 4 bases; bases with no gene match: 3. The CDR3 has 15 residues. The CDR3 DNA reads TGTGCCAGCAGCGCGGGACAGGGGGCGACCGGGGAGCTGTTTTTT. It is translated as CASSAGQGATGELFF.

Regarding this clone: At one of its ends the junction is not consistent with the germline gene, which may arise from a read error. The V gene is TRBV7-2, the J gene TRBJ1-5, with D unresolved. Germline V gene data show CDR1 as SGHTA and CDR2 as FQGNSA. The CDR3 runs 13 residues. The CDR3 loop is CASSLAWGQPQHF. The CDR3, as DNA: TGTGCCAGCAGCCTAGCTTGGGGTCAGCCCCAGCATTTT.

The CDR3 DNA reads as TGTGCCAGCAGCCGGGGACGGCTGAACACTGAAGCTTTCTTT. Protein product: CASSRGRLNTEAFF. The chain has TRBV6-5 and TRBJ1-1, with D perhaps TRBD1 (5 bases). The CDR3 runs 14 residues. The V end lost 6 bases, the J end lost 0 bases, and 11 bases lay between the germline ends. The germline V gene encodes CDR1 MNHEY and CDR2 SVGAGI.

V is TRBV9 and J is TRBJ1-2; tentative D call: TRBD1 (5 bases). V was trimmed by 2 bases and J by 8 bases, leaving 13 bases between them. There are 13 residues in the CDR3. Germline V gene data show CDR1 as SGDLS and CDR2 as YYNGEE. The CDR3 coding sequence is TGTGCCAGCAGCGTTGGGGACCGTTGGGGCTACACCTTC. Amino acid sequence: CASSVGDRWGYTF.

In this sample, this clone turned up once. The rearrangement links TRBV29-1 to TRBJ1-1; 8 bases are shared with TRBD1. This CDR3 has 13 residues. The V segment lost 6 bases and the J segment 0 bases; nucleotides outside the gene matches: 3. CDR1 and CDR2 (germline): SQVTM, ANQGSEA. The CDR3: CSVRTGMNTEAFF. The CDR3 DNA reads TGCAGCGTGCGGACAGGGATGAACACTGAAGCTTTCTTT. The full variable domain, with the rest looked up from reference TRBV29-1 and TRBJ1-1, is SAVISQKPSRDICQRGTSLTIQCQVDSQVTMMFWYRQQPGQSLTLIATANQGSEATYESGFVIDKFPISRPNLTFSTLTVSNMSPEDSSIYLCSVRTGMNTEAFFGQGTRLTVV.

The sample holds one count of this clone. The chain combines TRBV27 with TRBJ2-4; 13 nucleotides align to TRBD2. The length of the CDR3 is 16 residues. V lost 6 bases to trimming and J lost 7 bases; unmatched junction nucleotides: 9. In germline, CDR1 is MNHEY, CDR2 SMNVEV (reference sequence). CDR3 sequence: CASRTGLAGLGNIQYF. For the CDR3, the DNA is TGTGCCAGCAGAACGGGACTAGCGGGGCTAGGGAACATTCAGTACTTC.

Concerning this clone: The junction does not match germline at one end; this may be a read error. The rearrangement links TRBV11-2 to TRBJ2-3; D may be TRBD2 (6 bases). CDR3 size: 11 residues. Germline-derived CDR1 and CDR2 are SGHAT and FQNNGV. DNA for the CDR3: TGTGCCAGCAGCGAGGGGACTTCGCAGAATTTT. Protein product: CASSEGTSQNF.